This TCR beta chain was found in a study of T cells expressing NK-cell markers. TCRdb re-called the 5' RACE reads; one entry per CDR3 protein, DNA not given. The sample holds some 150,000 distinct CDR3 sequences. CDR3 length: 15 residues. Germline V lookup: CDR1 MNHNS, CDR2 SASEGT. The specimen sequenced was blood T cells: a sorted CD56 or NKG2C T cell subset, CD4+ or CD8+ T cells, or bulk PBMC T cells (not recorded which). V gene TRBV6-1 combines with J gene TRBJ1-4; TCRdb designates TRBD1, a call that cannot be tested without DNA. This TCR was recovered from a man aged 18-30 years in good health. CDR3 sequence: CASSEADRGREKLFF.